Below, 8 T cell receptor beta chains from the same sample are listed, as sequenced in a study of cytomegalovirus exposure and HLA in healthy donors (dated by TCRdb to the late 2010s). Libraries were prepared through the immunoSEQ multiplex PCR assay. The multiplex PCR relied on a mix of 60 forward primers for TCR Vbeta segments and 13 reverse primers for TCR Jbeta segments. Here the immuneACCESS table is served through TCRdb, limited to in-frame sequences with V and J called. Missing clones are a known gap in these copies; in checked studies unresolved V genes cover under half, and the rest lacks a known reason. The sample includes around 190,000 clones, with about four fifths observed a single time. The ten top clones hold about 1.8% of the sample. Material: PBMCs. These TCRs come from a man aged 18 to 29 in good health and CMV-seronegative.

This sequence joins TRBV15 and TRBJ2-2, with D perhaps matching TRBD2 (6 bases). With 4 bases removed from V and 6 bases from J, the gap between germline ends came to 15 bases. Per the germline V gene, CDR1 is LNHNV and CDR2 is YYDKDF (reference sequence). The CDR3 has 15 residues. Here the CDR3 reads CATSNPGEVSGELFF. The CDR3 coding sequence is TGTGCCACCAGCAATCCGGGGGAAGTATCCGGGGAGCTGTTTTTT.

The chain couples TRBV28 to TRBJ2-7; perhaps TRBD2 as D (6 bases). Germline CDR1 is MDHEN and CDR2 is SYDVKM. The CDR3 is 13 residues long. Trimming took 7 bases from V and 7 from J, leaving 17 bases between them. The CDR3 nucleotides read TGTGCCAGCACCGGGACTCCGTCGGGAGAGCAGTACTTC. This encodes CASTGTPSGEQYF.

The CDR3 is CSVGRATNEKLFF. Written as DNA, the CDR3 is TGCAGCGTTGGACGGGCAACTAATGAAAAACTGTTTTTT. This chain links TRBV29-1 with TRBJ1-4; D gene ambiguous. Trimming shortened V by 4 bases and J by 0 bases, and 6 bases separated the two germline ends. Germline CDR1 and CDR2: SQVTM and ANQGSEA. The CDR3 spans 13 residues.

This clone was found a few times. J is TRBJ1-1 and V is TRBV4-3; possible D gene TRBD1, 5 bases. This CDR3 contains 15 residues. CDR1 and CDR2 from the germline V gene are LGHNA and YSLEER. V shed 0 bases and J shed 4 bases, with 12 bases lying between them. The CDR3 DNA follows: TGCGCCAGCAGCCAAGACGCCTTTCAGGGCACTGAAGCTTTCTTT. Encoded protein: CASSQDAFQGTEAFF.

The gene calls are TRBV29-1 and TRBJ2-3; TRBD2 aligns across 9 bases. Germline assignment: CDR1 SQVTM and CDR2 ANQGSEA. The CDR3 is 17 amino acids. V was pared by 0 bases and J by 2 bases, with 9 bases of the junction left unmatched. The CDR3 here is CSVEDKVAGANTDTQYF. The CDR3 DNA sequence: TGCAGCGTTGAAGATAAGGTAGCGGGGGCCAACACAGATACGCAGTATTTT.

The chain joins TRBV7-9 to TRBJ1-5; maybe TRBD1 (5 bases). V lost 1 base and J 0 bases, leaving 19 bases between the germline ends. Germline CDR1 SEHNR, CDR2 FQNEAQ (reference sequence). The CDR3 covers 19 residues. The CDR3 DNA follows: TGTGCCAGCAGCTTAGGAACCTCGGGGGGGACGATTAGCAATCAGCCCCAGCATTTT. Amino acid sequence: CASSLGTSGGTISNQPQHF.

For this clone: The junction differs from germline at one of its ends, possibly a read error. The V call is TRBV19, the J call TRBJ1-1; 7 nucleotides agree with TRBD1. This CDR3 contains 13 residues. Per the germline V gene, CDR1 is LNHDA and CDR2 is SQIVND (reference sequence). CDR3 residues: CASSVDRATEAFF. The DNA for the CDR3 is TGTGCCAGTAGTGTAGACAGGGCCACTGAAGCTTTCTTT.

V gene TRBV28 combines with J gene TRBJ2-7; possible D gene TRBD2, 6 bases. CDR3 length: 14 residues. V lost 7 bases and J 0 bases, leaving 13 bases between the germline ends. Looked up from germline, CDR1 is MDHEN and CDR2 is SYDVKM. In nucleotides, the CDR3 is TGTGCCAGCAATCTTGGGGGGAGCTCCTACGAGCAGTACTTC. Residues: CASNLGGSSYEQYF.